One and the same sample provided the 12 T cell receptor beta chains below, sequenced in a study of blood T cell repertoires in COVID-19. The method was immunoSEQ multiplex PCR; TCRdb's version includes in-frame clones alone and lacks a portion of them. The sample shows 60,000 to 80,000 clones, 88% of them seen only once. The sample was peripheral blood. These receptors originate from an older woman with acute or convalescent COVID-19.

The chain carries TRBV6-5 and TRBJ1-3, with no clear D. V gave up 7 bases and J gave up 4 bases, with 17 bases separating them. This CDR3 has 15 amino acids. Germline CDR1 is MNHEY and CDR2 is SVGAGI. DNA of the CDR3: TGTGCCAGCACTCCTGACCCTCTAGGAGGAAACACCATATATTTT. Translation: CASTPDPLGGNTIYF.

The genes are TRBV24-1 and TRBJ1-1; a weak D match, TRBD1 (5 bases). CDR1 and CDR2 from the germline V gene are KGHDR and SFDVKD. V shed 3 bases and J shed 10 bases, with 8 bases lying between them. The CDR3 loop spans 11 amino acids. The CDR3 nucleotides read TGTGCCACCAGTGATCGCGGGGGAGCTTTCTTT. Protein sequence: CATSDRGGAFF.

This clone is a singleton in its sample. The chain joins TRBV18 to TRBJ2-7; 7 bases are a match to TRBD2. Germline V lookup: CDR1 KGHSH, CDR2 LQKENI. Trimming at V came to 3 bases and at J to 0 bases, leaving 5 bases not matched to a gene. CDR3 length: 15 amino acids. CDR3 loop: CASSPGGDLSYEQYF. DNA for the CDR3: TGTGCCAGCTCACCTGGGGGGGACCTCTCCTACGAGCAGTACTTC.

V usage is TRBV7-9 and J usage is TRBJ2-7; tentative D call: TRBD1 (6 bases). V was clipped by 2 bases and J by 5 bases, with 10 bases between them. The germline gives CDR1 SEHNR, CDR2 FQNEAQ (reference sequence). This CDR3 region has 13 residues. The CDR3 sequence: CASSLTGTDEQYF. In nucleotides, the CDR3 is TGTGCCAGCAGCTTAACAGGGACCGACGAGCAGTACTTC.

The V and J genes are TRBV30 and TRBJ1-1, with unresolved D. This CDR3 has 13 residues. The germline gives CDR1 GTSNPN, CDR2 SVGIG (reference sequence). Trimming pared 4 bases from V and 1 base from J, leaving 10 bases between. For the CDR3, the DNA is TGTGCCTGGAACCTGGGAGGGAACACTGAAGCTTTCTTT. Its translation: CAWNLGGNTEAFF. The variable domain in full, completed from reference TRBV30 and TRBJ1-1, reads SQTIHQWPATLVQPVGSPLSLECTVEGTSNPNLYWYRQAAGRGLQLLFYSVGIGQISSEVPQNLSASRPQDRQFILSSKKLLLSDSGFYLCAWNLGGNTEAFFGQGTRLTVV.

J is TRBJ2-5 and V is TRBV9; 7 nucleotides line up with TRBD2. The CDR3 spans 16 residues. V trimming: 4 bases; J trimming: 1 base; junction bases outside the gene matches: 10. CDR1 is SGDLS and CDR2 is YYNGEE in the germline V gene. CDR3 sequence reads: CASSPGMVAGQETQYF. CDR3 bases: TGTGCCAGCAGCCCCGGGATGGTAGCGGGCCAAGAGACCCAGTACTTC.

The gene calls are TRBV10-3 and TRBJ1-5, with 9 bases matching TRBD1. The CDR3 sequence is 15 residues long. Losses at the gene ends were 10 bases for V and 1 base for J; bases not matched to a gene: 8. Per germline, CDR1 ENHRY and CDR2 SYGVKD. This CDR3 reads CATLQGQGSNQPQHF. CDR3 in DNA: TGTGCCACCCTACAGGGACAGGGAAGCAATCAGCCCCAGCATTTT.

V and J are TRBV4-1 and TRBJ1-1; D possibly corresponds to TRBD1 (6 bases). Trimming removed 4 bases from V and 3 bases from J, with 12 bases in between. This CDR3 is built from 14 residues. Germline CDR1 is MGHRA and CDR2 is YSYEKL. CDR3 amino acids: CASSRQGLDTEAFF. The CDR3 DNA sequence: TGCGCCAGCAGCCGCCAGGGGTTGGACACTGAAGCTTTCTTT.

V gene TRBV28 combines with J gene TRBJ1-5, with 7 bases matching TRBD1. Germline assignment: CDR1 MDHEN and CDR2 SYDVKM. The V gene end was trimmed by 5 bases and the J gene end by 5 bases; junction bases not matched to a gene: 6. CDR3 length: 14 residues. The CDR3 loop is CASSDGTDDQPQHF. Here the CDR3 DNA reads TGTGCCAGCAGTGACGGGACAGATGATCAGCCCCAGCATTTT. Full variable domain (remainder filled in from reference TRBV28 and TRBJ1-5): DVKVTQSSRYLVKRTGEKVFLECVQDMDHENMFWYRQDPGLGLRLIYFSYDVKMKEKGDIPEGYSVSREKKERFSLILESASTNQTSMYLCASSDGTDDQPQHFGDGTRLSIL.

V usage is TRBV6-2 or TRBV6-3 and J usage is TRBJ2-4, with 9 bases identical to TRBD1. Per germline, CDR1 MNHEY and CDR2 SVGEGT. The CDR3 has 15 amino acids. With V trimmed by 5 bases and J by 6 bases, 8 bases remained unmatched. The CDR3 loop reads CASSLTGGGGNIQYF. The CDR3 nucleotides are TGTGCCAGCAGTCTTACAGGGGGCGGGGGAAACATTCAGTACTTC.

This clone was seen more than once but under ten times. V gene TRBV3-1 (or the pseudogene TRBV3-2) combines with J gene TRBJ2-7, with 9 nucleotides matching TRBD2. V gave up 4 bases and J gave up 6 bases; unmatched junction bases: 10. This CDR3 has 15 residues. The germline gives CDR1 LGHDT, CDR2 YNNKEL (reference sequence). CDR3 protein: CASSLHSGGLGEQYF. DNA for the CDR3: TGTGCCAGCAGCCTCCATAGCGGGGGCTTAGGCGAGCAGTACTTC.

Only one count was recorded for this clone. The V and J genes are TRBV11-1 and TRBJ1-1, with TRBD1 as a possible D gene (6 bases). CDR3 length: 15 amino acids. V was shortened by 3 bases and J by 7 bases, with 18 bases between the two germline ends. Germline V lookup: CDR1 SGHAT, CDR2 FQDESV (reference sequence). This CDR3 is CASSFGGAAAVEAFF. The DNA of the CDR3 is TGTGCCAGCAGCTTCGGGGGGGCTGCGGCCGTTGAAGCTTTCTTT. Variable domain in full (rest from reference TRBV11-1 and TRBJ1-1): EAEVAQSPRYKITEKSQAVAFWCDPISGHATLYWYRQILGQGPELLVQFQDESVVDDSQLPKDRFSAERLKGVDSTLKIQPAELGDSAMYLCASSFGGAAAVEAFFGQGTRLTVV.